These 15 T cell receptor beta chains were all obtained from the same sample, sequenced in a study of T cells after yellow fever vaccination. From the 5' RACE reads, TCRdb called clonotypes with MiXCR, one entry per CDR3 protein. This table has some 70,000 distinct CDR3 sequences, more than 6.5% appearing once. The input for sequencing was CD8+ T cells sorted from PBMCs, taken more than 40 days after the first yellow fever vaccination. Every receptor here comes from a young man who received the YFV17D yellow fever vaccine.

This clonotype has a count of ten or more. The J gene is TRBJ2-1, the V gene TRBV27, with TRBD1 matching 10 bases. Germline-derived CDR1 and CDR2 are MNHEY and SMNVEV (reference sequence). The CDR3 contains 17 residues. Trimming took 0 bases from V and 6 from J; bases not matched to a gene: 8. The CDR3 coding sequence is TGTGCCAGCAGTTTATCTCACGGGACAGGGGAACGCAATGAGCAGTTCTTC. It encodes CASSLSHGTGERNEQFF.

This clonotype was picked up a small number of times. The chain combines TRBV5-1 with TRBJ2-7; D not certain. V was clipped by 2 bases and J by 5 bases, with 11 bases between them. Per the germline V gene, CDR1 is SGHRS and CDR2 is YFSETQ. The CDR3 length is 13 residues. CDR3 sequence (DNA): TGCGCCAGCAGCTTAACCCCGTTGAACGAGCAGTACGTC. It codes for CASSLTPLNEQYV.

This clonotype was counted only a few times. This chain links TRBV5-6 with TRBJ2-1; 10 nucleotides align to TRBD2. The CDR3 runs to 15 residues. The trim removed 3 bases at V and 4 bases at J, leaving 4 bases unmatched. Germline CDR1 and CDR2: SGHDT and YYEEEE. Here the CDR3 DNA reads TGTGCCAGCAGCTCCCTAGCGGGGGATTACAATGAGCAGTTCTTC. It translates to CASSSLAGDYNEQFF.

The chain employs TRBV6-1 and TRBJ1-2, with 8 bases matching TRBD1. Germline CDR1 and CDR2: MNHNS and SASEGT. This CDR3 comprises 13 residues. Trimming at V came to 10 bases and at J to 2 bases, leaving 6 bases not matched to a gene. The CDR3 DNA reads as TGTGCCACACAGGGGGACCTAAACTATGGCTACACCTTC. It yields the protein CATQGDLNYGYTF.

This clonotype has at least ten counts. The DNA for the CDR3 is TGTGCCATCGGGACTAGTGAGCGCAATGAGCAGTTCTTC. Its protein product is CAIGTSERNEQFF. The chain has TRBV10-3 and TRBJ2-1; 8 nucleotides match TRBD2. V dropped 8 bases and J dropped 6; count of bases not matched to a gene: 6. The CDR3 runs to 13 residues. Germline V gene data show CDR1 as ENHRY and CDR2 as SYGVKD.

This clonotype was found many times. J is TRBJ1-2 and V is TRBV5-1; D call uncertain. CDR3 length: 16 amino acids. Looked up from germline, CDR1 is SGHRS and CDR2 is YFSETQ. V was pared by 0 bases and J by 8 bases, with 20 bases between. CDR3 loop: CASSLAGIGREGGYTF. CDR3 nucleotides: TGCGCCAGCAGCTTGGCAGGAATTGGTCGAGAGGGAGGCTACACCTTC.

This clonotype was observed at least ten times. The V and J genes are TRBV5-6 and TRBJ2-3, with D possibly called TRBD1 or TRBD2 (6 bases each). The ends were cut back, 3 bases at V and 2 bases at J, with 19 bases in the middle. The CDR3 has 17 residues. CDR1 SGHDT and CDR2 YYEEEE come from the germline V gene. CDR3 sequence (DNA): TGTGCCAGCAGCTCCGGCCTTAGGGGGGCTATCACAGATACGCAGTATTTT. Translating it yields CASSSGLRGAITDTQYF.

This clonotype showed up just a few times. The rearrangement joins TRBV4-1 to TRBJ1-5; 10 bases are shared with TRBD1. Germline V gives CDR1 MGHRA, CDR2 YSYEKL. V lost 1 base, J lost 2 bases, and 11 bases stayed unmatched. The CDR3 is 19 amino acids. The chain's CDR3 is CASSQGGTGVYVGNQPQHF. In DNA, the CDR3 is TGCGCCAGCAGCCAAGGTGGGACAGGGGTCTACGTGGGCAATCAGCCCCAGCATTTT.

This clonotype has a handful of counts. The V gene is TRBV5-1, the J gene TRBJ1-2; 8 bases fit TRBD1. Germline V gene sequence: CDR1 SGHRS, CDR2 YFSETQ. Trimming removed 4 bases from V and 0 bases from J; junction bases left unmatched: 14. CDR3 size: 18 residues. CDR3 amino acids: CASSQLAGTGASNYGYTF. CDR3 bases: TGCGCCAGCAGCCAACTAGCGGGGACAGGTGCCTCTAACTATGGCTACACCTTC.

This rearrangement joins TRBV7-2 to TRBJ2-3; 13 nucleotides match TRBD2. From germline, CDR1 is SGHTA and CDR2 FQGNSA. The V segment lost 5 bases and the J segment 2 bases; nucleotides outside the gene matches: 4. The CDR3 has 16 residues. The CDR3 bases are TGTGCCAGCAGCCAGACTAGCGGGGGGCTCACAGATACGCAGTATTTT. Translating it yields CASSQTSGGLTDTQYF. Full variable domain (rest looked up from reference TRBV7-2 and TRBJ2-3): GAGVSQSPSNKVTEKGKDVELRCDPISGHTALYWYRQSLGQGLEFLIYFQGNSAPDKSGLPSDRFSAERTGGSVSTLTIQRTQQEDSAVYLCASSQTSGGLTDTQYFGPGTRLTVL.

This clonotype showed up many times. V gene TRBV28 combines with J gene TRBJ2-1; D remains unclear. V was cut by 6 bases and J by 7 bases, with 13 bases left in between. CDR1 and CDR2 from the germline V gene are MDHEN and SYDVKM. This CDR3 is 13 amino acids long. The CDR3 here is CASSSAIGNEQFF. The CDR3 bases are TGTGCCAGCAGCAGCGCCATCGGGAATGAGCAGTTCTTC.

The chain joins TRBV24-1 to TRBJ2-2; D gene ambiguous. The CDR3 totals 16 residues. Germline values: CDR1 KGHDR, CDR2 SFDVKD. V gave up 0 bases and J gave up 0 bases, with 7 bases separating them. Here the CDR3 DNA reads TGTGCCACCAGTGATTTGAACAGCCCGAACACCGGGGAGCTGTTTTTT. This gives the protein CATSDLNSPNTGELFF.

This clonotype has ten or more counts. The rearrangement uses TRBV5-1 and TRBJ2-3; D is unclear. CDR1 is SGHRS and CDR2 is YFSETQ in the germline V gene. V gave up 0 bases and J gave up 5 bases, with 16 bases separating them. The CDR3 totals 16 residues. The CDR3 region has the DNA TGCGCCAGCAGCTTGGAGGGAACGGTGATAGGAGATACGCAGTATTTT. Residues: CASSLEGTVIGDTQYF.

This clonotype has ten or more counts. The V call is TRBV15, the J call TRBJ2-7; 9 bases fit TRBD2. Per germline, CDR1 LNHNV and CDR2 YYDKDF (reference sequence). V trimming: 3 bases; J trimming: 5 bases; junction bases outside the gene matches: 2. The CDR3 totals 13 residues. DNA for the CDR3: TGTGCCACCAGCAGTAGCGGGGGCAACGAGCAGTACTTC. Translating gives CATSSSGGNEQYF.

There are many counts of this clonotype. J is TRBJ2-2 and V is TRBV9; D unclear. From germline, CDR1 is SGDLS and CDR2 YYNGEE. Trimming stripped 0 bases from V and 8 bases from J, with 5 bases between. The CDR3 covers 12 residues. This CDR3 is CASSVAPGELFF. In nucleotides, the CDR3 is TGTGCCAGCAGCGTAGCACCGGGGGAGCTGTTTTTT.